This T cell receptor (beta chain) was obtained from a study of cytomegalovirus exposure and HLA in healthy donors. On the study more broadly: Around 200 million T cells yielded more than 90 million unique TCR beta sequences, as an earlier analysis found.

Primers: 60 Vbeta forward and 13 Jbeta reverse. TCRdb's copy holds only in-frame clones and misses some; the assay was immunoSEQ multiplex PCR. There are 150,000 to 200,000 clones in the sample; approximately 77% occur only once, and roughly 7.3% lies in the top ten. A word on this clone: The antigen remains unidentified.

Study-wide results and caveats: Excluded: some indistinguishable V segments such as TRBV6-2 and TRBV6-3. Available immune exposure information covered CMV serostatus only. It was 150 to 200 TCR beta chains that were listed as cytomegalovirus-associated.

Per germline, CDR1 SEHNR and CDR2 FQNEAQ (reference sequence). The CDR3 contains 12 residues. The V and J ends lost 1 base and 8 bases respectively, with 8 bases between them. The chain employs TRBV7-9 and TRBJ1-2, with D perhaps matching TRBD1 (6 bases). The sequence came from a male donor in good health and CMV-seropositive. Sequencing was performed on PBMCs. The DNA of the CDR3 is TGTGCCAGCAGCTTAGGACAGGAGGGCTACACCTTC. Protein sequence: CASSLGQEGYTF.